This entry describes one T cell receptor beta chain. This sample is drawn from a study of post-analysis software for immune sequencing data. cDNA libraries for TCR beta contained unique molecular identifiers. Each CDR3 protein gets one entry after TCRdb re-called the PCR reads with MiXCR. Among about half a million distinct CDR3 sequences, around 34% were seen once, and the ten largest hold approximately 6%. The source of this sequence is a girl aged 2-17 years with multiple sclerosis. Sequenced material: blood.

CDR3 protein: CASSEESGANVLTF. CDR3 bases: TGTGCCAGCAGTGAAGAGTCTGGGGCCAACGTCCTGACTTTC. The chain couples TRBV2 to TRBJ2-6, with D unresolved. Trimming took 1 base from V and 1 from J, leaving 2 bases between them. This CDR3 is built from 14 residues. Germline V gives CDR1 SNHLY, CDR2 FYNNEI.